These T cell receptor beta chains were read from a single sample in a study of T-cell reconstitution after alpha-beta-depleted transplantation in children. TCRdb reanalysed the PCR reads using MiXCR and keeps one entry per CDR3 protein. The table lists 250,000 to 400,000 distinct CDR3 sequences, around 20% of them singletons. This specimen was PBMCs, mostly from graft donor cells, taken 180 days after TCRalphabeta/CD19-depleted stem cell transplant. These receptors came from a male patient aged 10 to 17 who had a stem cell transplant for acute lymphoblastic leukemia, so the T cells may come from the graft donor. The CDR3 runs from the conserved cysteine through the conserved F or W. Each record gives: clone size, V gene, D gene, J gene, CDR3 DNA, CDR3 protein. D genes are given only for firm matches. Some rows have no size entry. The others give once, few or many, or a class for an expanded clone.

clone_size: many
v_call: TRBV5-1
d_call: .
j_call: TRBJ1-2
cdr3_nt: TGCGCCAGCAGCTTGCTTAACAGGAACTATGGCTACACCTTC
cdr3_aa: CASSLLNRNYGYTF

clone_size: .
v_call: TRBV4-1
d_call: .
j_call: TRBJ1-5
cdr3_nt: TGCGCCAGCAGCCAAGGGGGGGCAAGGAGCAATCAGCCCCAGCATTTT
cdr3_aa: CASSQGGARSNQPQHF

clone_size: few
v_call: TRBV4-1
d_call: .
j_call: TRBJ2-5
cdr3_nt: TGCGCCAGCAGCCAGGCATACAAGGAGACCCAGTACTTC
cdr3_aa: CASSQAYKETQYF

clone_size: .
v_call: TRBV10-3
d_call: .
j_call: TRBJ2-7
cdr3_nt: TGTGCCATCAGTCATAATAACGAAGCGGGCCGATACGAGCAGTACTTC
cdr3_aa: CAISHNNEAGRYEQYF

clone_size: .
v_call: TRBV16
d_call: .
j_call: TRBJ1-5
cdr3_nt: TGTGCCAGCAGCCTCCTAGCGGGGGAATCGAGTCAGCCCCAGCATTTT
cdr3_aa: CASSLLAGESSQPQHF

clone_size: .
v_call: TRBV27
d_call: TRBD1
j_call: TRBJ1-4
cdr3_nt: TGTGCCAGCAGTTCCGTACAGGGGTATGCAACTAATGAAAAACTGTTTTTT
cdr3_aa: CASSSVQGYATNEKLFF

clone_size: .
v_call: TRBV5-1
d_call: TRBD1
j_call: TRBJ2-3
cdr3_nt: TGCGCCAGCAGCTTGGACAGGGGCTCCACTACGCAGTATTTT
cdr3_aa: CASSLDRGSTTQYF

clone_size: few
v_call: TRBV4-1
d_call: TRBD2
j_call: TRBJ2-7
cdr3_nt: TGCGCCAGCAGCCAGGAACCGGGACTAGCGGGAGCACGGGAGCAGTACTTC
cdr3_aa: CASSQEPGLAGAREQYF

clone_size: .
v_call: TRBV10-1
d_call: TRBD2
j_call: TRBJ2-5
cdr3_nt: TGCGCCAGCAGTGAGTCCAGCGGGAGGGCCGCAGAGACCCAGTACTTC
cdr3_aa: CASSESSGRAAETQYF

clone_size: .
v_call: TRBV5-1
d_call: .
j_call: TRBJ2-1
cdr3_nt: TGCGCCAGCAAAGGACTTATCTCCTACAATGAGCAGTTCTTC
cdr3_aa: CASKGLISYNEQFF

clone_size: few
v_call: TRBV12-3/TRBV12-4
d_call: .
j_call: TRBJ2-6
cdr3_nt: TGTGCCAGCAGCCGAAACTCAGGGACTGGGGCCAACGTCCTGACTTTC
cdr3_aa: CASSRNSGTGANVLTF

clone_size: .
v_call: TRBV6-2/TRBV6-3
d_call: TRBD2
j_call: TRBJ2-1
cdr3_nt: TGTGCCAGCAGTCAGGGGACTAGCGGGAGTGCTGAGCAGTTCTTC
cdr3_aa: CASSQGTSGSAEQFF

clone_size: few
v_call: TRBV12-3/TRBV12-4
d_call: .
j_call: TRBJ1-1
cdr3_nt: TGTGCCAGCAGTTCCCGGACAGTCGTCCCCATGAACACTGAAGCTTTCTTT
cdr3_aa: CASSSRTVVPMNTEAFF

clone_size: .
v_call: TRBV4-1
d_call: TRBD2
j_call: TRBJ2-5
cdr3_nt: TGCGCCAGCAGCCAGTTAGGGACTAGACGGGAGACCCAGTACTTC
cdr3_aa: CASSQLGTRRETQYF

clone_size: .
v_call: TRBV7-7
d_call: .
j_call: TRBJ2-6
cdr3_nt: TGTGCCAGCAGCCGGGGGGCACCTGGGGCCAACGTCCTGACTTTC
cdr3_aa: CASSRGAPGANVLTF

clone_size: many
v_call: TRBV9
d_call: .
j_call: TRBJ2-6
cdr3_nt: TGTGCCAGCAGCGTAGAGGGCTCTGGGGCCAACGTCCTGACTTTC
cdr3_aa: CASSVEGSGANVLTF

clone_size: .
v_call: TRBV3-1
d_call: .
j_call: TRBJ1-1
cdr3_nt: TGTGCCAGCTCCCGCGAGATCCTAACAACGAACACTGAAGCTTTCTTT
cdr3_aa: CASSREILTTNTEAFF

clone_size: .
v_call: TRBV12-3/TRBV12-4
d_call: .
j_call: TRBJ1-1
cdr3_nt: TGTGCCAGCAGTGCCTATGGGGGGGACACTGAAGCTTTCTTT
cdr3_aa: CASSAYGGDTEAFF

clone_size: .
v_call: TRBV25-1
d_call: .
j_call: TRBJ2-3
cdr3_nt: TGTGCCAGCAGTGACAGGGTTTCGCTGATGGATACGCAGTATTTT
cdr3_aa: CASSDRVSLMDTQYF

clone_size: few
v_call: TRBV5-1
d_call: .
j_call: TRBJ1-5
cdr3_nt: TGCGCCAGCAGCCTAGGGCAGAGTAGCAATCAGCCCCAGCATTTT
cdr3_aa: CASSLGQSSNQPQHF

clone_size: .
v_call: TRBV5-1
d_call: TRBD2
j_call: TRBJ2-1
cdr3_nt: TGCGCCACCGGGGGTATGGCGGGAGGGCCCGATGAGCAGTTCTTC
cdr3_aa: CATGGMAGGPDEQFF

clone_size: few
v_call: TRBV18
d_call: .
j_call: TRBJ2-3
cdr3_nt: TGTGCCAGCTCACCCCTGAGGGGTACGCAGTATTTT
cdr3_aa: CASSPLRGTQYF

clone_size: .
v_call: TRBV5-1
d_call: TRBD1
j_call: TRBJ2-7
cdr3_nt: TGCGCCAGCAGTTCATCCGGGACAGGGCTCGAGCAGTACTTC
cdr3_aa: CASSSSGTGLEQYF

clone_size: few
v_call: TRBV6-1
d_call: .
j_call: TRBJ2-7
cdr3_nt: TGTGCCAGCAGGGAGTTGGAAGAGCAGTACTTC
cdr3_aa: CASRELEEQYF

clone_size: few
v_call: TRBV20-1
d_call: .
j_call: TRBJ2-4
cdr3_nt: TGCAGTGCTTCGCCGCCAGGGCAGGCCAAAAACATTCAGTACTTC
cdr3_aa: CSASPPGQAKNIQYF

clone_size: few
v_call: TRBV7-6
d_call: .
j_call: TRBJ1-1
cdr3_nt: TGTGCCAGCAGCTTAGAGGCAGGGTGGGGGCACACTGAAGCTTTCTTT
cdr3_aa: CASSLEAGWGHTEAFF

clone_size: .
v_call: TRBV29-1
d_call: .
j_call: TRBJ2-7
cdr3_nt: TGCAGCGTTGACAGGCAGGGTGGATACGAGCAGTACTTC
cdr3_aa: CSVDRQGGYEQYF

clone_size: few
v_call: TRBV20-1
d_call: .
j_call: TRBJ2-7
cdr3_nt: TGCAGTGCTAACGAGCAGTACTTC
cdr3_aa: CSANEQYF

clone_size: .
v_call: TRBV4-1
d_call: .
j_call: TRBJ2-5
cdr3_nt: TGCGCCAGCAGCCAAGGATTACGGTTCCAAGAGACCCAGTACTTC
cdr3_aa: CASSQGLRFQETQYF

clone_size: many
v_call: TRBV5-1
d_call: .
j_call: TRBJ1-1
cdr3_nt: TGCGCCAGCAGGGGGGATCACACTGAAGCTTTCTTT
cdr3_aa: CASRGDHTEAFF

clone_size: .
v_call: TRBV5-1
d_call: TRBD2
j_call: TRBJ2-5
cdr3_nt: TGCGCCAGCAGCTACCCTGGGACTAGCGGGAGATGGCAAGAGACCCAGTACTTC
cdr3_aa: CASSYPGTSGRWQETQYF

clone_size: .
v_call: TRBV24-1
d_call: TRBD2
j_call: TRBJ2-2
cdr3_nt: TGTGCCACCAGTGATCCCTCACTAGCGGGAGTAGGAACCGGGGAGCTGTTTTTT
cdr3_aa: CATSDPSLAGVGTGELFF

clone_size: .
v_call: TRBV9
d_call: .
j_call: TRBJ1-1
cdr3_nt: TGTGCCAGCAGCTCTGAGGGGAACACTGAAGCTTTCTTT
cdr3_aa: CASSSEGNTEAFF

clone_size: .
v_call: TRBV7-3
d_call: .
j_call: TRBJ2-7
cdr3_nt: TGTGCCAGCAGCTCCTTGCCGGGATTCAACTACGAGCAGTACTTC
cdr3_aa: CASSSLPGFNYEQYF

clone_size: few
v_call: TRBV5-1
d_call: .
j_call: TRBJ2-7
cdr3_nt: TGCGCCAGCAGCTTGGGGCCTAGCGCTCCCTACGAGCAGTACTTC
cdr3_aa: CASSLGPSAPYEQYF

clone_size: once
v_call: TRBV19
d_call: TRBD2
j_call: TRBJ2-7
cdr3_nt: TGTGCCAGTAGTATAGCGGGGGGAAACGAGCAGTACTTC
cdr3_aa: CASSIAGGNEQYF

clone_size: .
v_call: TRBV9
d_call: .
j_call: TRBJ2-2
cdr3_nt: TGTGCCAGCAGCGTCGATCTCGGGGAGCTGTTTTTT
cdr3_aa: CASSVDLGELFF

clone_size: .
v_call: TRBV5-1
d_call: .
j_call: TRBJ2-3
cdr3_nt: TGCGCCAGCAGCTTGCCCCAGGGGGGAAACACAGATACGCAGTATTTT
cdr3_aa: CASSLPQGGNTDTQYF

clone_size: .
v_call: TRBV29-1
d_call: .
j_call: TRBJ2-1
cdr3_nt: TGCAGCGTGCAACCGTCGCGTGAGCAGTTCTTC
cdr3_aa: CSVQPSREQFF

clone_size: .
v_call: TRBV12-3/TRBV12-4
d_call: TRBD2
j_call: TRBJ2-1
cdr3_nt: TGTGCCAGCAGCCGCCTAGCGGGAGACCCCTACAATGAGCAGTTCTTC
cdr3_aa: CASSRLAGDPYNEQFF

clone_size: many
v_call: TRBV5-1
d_call: .
j_call: TRBJ2-1
cdr3_nt: TGCGCCAGCAGCTATATGGCCAATGAGCAGTTCTTC
cdr3_aa: CASSYMANEQFF

clone_size: .
v_call: TRBV4-2
d_call: TRBD2
j_call: TRBJ2-7
cdr3_nt: TGTGCCAGCAGCCTGAGACTAGCGGAGACCTACGAGCAGTACTTC
cdr3_aa: CASSLRLAETYEQYF

clone_size: .
v_call: TRBV6-5
d_call: .
j_call: TRBJ2-7
cdr3_nt: TGTGCCAGCAGTTACTCGGAAGACTTCTACGAGCAGTACTTC
cdr3_aa: CASSYSEDFYEQYF

clone_size: .
v_call: TRBV7-3
d_call: TRBD2
j_call: TRBJ2-1
cdr3_nt: TGTGCCAGCAGCTCAACCGGGACTAGCGTTTGGAATGAGCAGTTCTTC
cdr3_aa: CASSSTGTSVWNEQFF

clone_size: once
v_call: TRBV4-1
d_call: .
j_call: TRBJ2-1
cdr3_nt: TGCGCCAGCAGTCCGATTTCTAGGCTTAATGAGCAGTTCTTC
cdr3_aa: CASSPISRLNEQFF

clone_size: .
v_call: TRBV20-1
d_call: .
j_call: TRBJ2-7
cdr3_nt: TGCAGTGCTAGTGGGCGTGAGCAGTACTTC
cdr3_aa: CSASGREQYF

clone_size: .
v_call: TRBV24-1
d_call: .
j_call: TRBJ2-7
cdr3_nt: TGTGCCACCAGTGATCCCCAAGTGGGCTCCTACGAGCAGTACTTC
cdr3_aa: CATSDPQVGSYEQYF

clone_size: .
v_call: TRBV11-2
d_call: .
j_call: TRBJ2-7
cdr3_nt: TGTGCCAGCGCAAAAACCCAGGGTTATCCTCTCTACGAGCAGTACTTC
cdr3_aa: CASAKTQGYPLYEQYF

clone_size: .
v_call: TRBV12-3/TRBV12-4
d_call: .
j_call: TRBJ2-4
cdr3_nt: TGTGCCAGCAGGGCTGGGGGAGCCAAAAACATTCAGTACTTC
cdr3_aa: CASRAGGAKNIQYF

clone_size: few
v_call: TRBV6-5
d_call: TRBD1
j_call: TRBJ2-2
cdr3_nt: TGTGCCAGCAGTTTGGGACAGGTGACCGGGGAGCTGTTTTTT
cdr3_aa: CASSLGQVTGELFF

clone_size: .
v_call: TRBV6-1
d_call: TRBD1
j_call: TRBJ2-7
cdr3_nt: TGTGCCAGCCACCACCCGGGACAGAGATCCTACGAGCAGTACTTC
cdr3_aa: CASHHPGQRSYEQYF

clone_size: .
v_call: TRBV4-1
d_call: .
j_call: TRBJ2-3
cdr3_nt: TGCGCCAGCAGCCCCGGGATGAGGGCTAGCACAGATACGCAGTATTTT
cdr3_aa: CASSPGMRASTDTQYF

clone_size: .
v_call: TRBV11-3
d_call: TRBD2
j_call: TRBJ2-3
cdr3_nt: TGTGCCAGCAGCTTATGGGAGGGTAGCACAGATACGCAGTATTTT
cdr3_aa: CASSLWEGSTDTQYF

clone_size: .
v_call: TRBV20-1
d_call: TRBD2
j_call: TRBJ2-2
cdr3_nt: TGCAGTGCTAGAGATAGGGGACTAGCGGGCCGGACCGGGGAGCTGTTTTTT
cdr3_aa: CSARDRGLAGRTGELFF

clone_size: few
v_call: TRBV5-1
d_call: .
j_call: TRBJ2-7
cdr3_nt: TGCGCCAGCAATCCGGGATGGACGGGCCCCACCGGGGGAGAGCAGTACTTC
cdr3_aa: CASNPGWTGPTGGEQYF

clone_size: .
v_call: TRBV11-2
d_call: .
j_call: TRBJ1-1
cdr3_nt: TGTGCCAGCAGCTTACAAGCCTTAGGGTGGGGGGCGGACACTGAAGCTTTCTTT
cdr3_aa: CASSLQALGWGADTEAFF

clone_size: .
v_call: TRBV7-9
d_call: TRBD1
j_call: TRBJ1-2
cdr3_nt: TGTGCCAGCAGCTATGCCGGGACAGGGACCTATGGCTACACCTTC
cdr3_aa: CASSYAGTGTYGYTF

clone_size: .
v_call: TRBV21-1
d_call: .
j_call: TRBJ2-5
cdr3_nt: TGTGCCAGCAGCAAAGGAAGGGGGTATTACAGGGGGAAGACCCAGTACTTC
cdr3_aa: CASSKGRGYYRGKTQYF

clone_size: .
v_call: TRBV20-1
d_call: TRBD1
j_call: TRBJ2-3
cdr3_nt: TGCAGTGCTCATCGGGACAGGGGATACACGGATACGCAGTATTTT
cdr3_aa: CSAHRDRGYTDTQYF

clone_size: few
v_call: TRBV10-2
d_call: .
j_call: TRBJ2-1
cdr3_nt: TGCGCCAGCAGTAGGATAGCGGTCCATGAGCAGTTCTTC
cdr3_aa: CASSRIAVHEQFF